This T cell receptor (beta chain) appears in the sequencing data of a study of T cells after yellow fever vaccination. The trim removed 0 bases at V and 0 bases at J, leaving 5 bases unmatched. The CDR3 loop spans 16 amino acids. Germline CDR1 DFQATT, CDR2 SNEGSKA (reference sequence). This clonotype was found a few times. The antigen is unknown. One entry per CDR3 protein, called by TCRdb with MiXCR from the 5' RACE reads. Of a few hundred thousand distinct CDR3 sequences listed, roughly 4.3% are singletons. Findings of the study overall: There was a possibility that FACS-sorted repertoires contained abundant clonotypes contaminating from the bulk population.

The material sequenced was PBMCs, taken 5 days after the yellow fever booster vaccination. The source is a man aged 18 to 30 who received the YFV17D yellow fever vaccine. V is TRBV20-1 and J is TRBJ1-3, with 7 bases aligning to TRBD1. CDR3 protein: CSAREKGAYSGNTIYF. CDR3 bases: TGCAGTGCTAGAGAGAAGGGGGCCTACTCTGGAAACACCATATATTTT.